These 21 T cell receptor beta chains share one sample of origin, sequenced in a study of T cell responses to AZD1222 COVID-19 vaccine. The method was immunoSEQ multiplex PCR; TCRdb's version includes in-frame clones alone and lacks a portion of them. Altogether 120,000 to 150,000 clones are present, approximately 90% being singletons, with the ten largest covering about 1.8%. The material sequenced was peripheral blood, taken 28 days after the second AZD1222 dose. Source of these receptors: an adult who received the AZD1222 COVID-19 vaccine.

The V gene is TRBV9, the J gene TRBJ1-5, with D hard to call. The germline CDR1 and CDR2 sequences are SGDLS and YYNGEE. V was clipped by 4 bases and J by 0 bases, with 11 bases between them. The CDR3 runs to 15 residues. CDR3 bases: TGTGCCAGCAGCCCGAACCCAGATAGCAATCAGCCCCAGCATTTT. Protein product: CASSPNPDSNQPQHF.

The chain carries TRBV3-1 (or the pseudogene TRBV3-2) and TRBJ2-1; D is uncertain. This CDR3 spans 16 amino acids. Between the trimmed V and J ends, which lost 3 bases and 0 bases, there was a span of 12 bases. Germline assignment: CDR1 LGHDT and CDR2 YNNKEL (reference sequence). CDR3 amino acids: CASSHGIISSYNEQFF. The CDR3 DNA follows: TGTGCCAGCAGCCACGGTATAATCAGCTCCTACAATGAGCAGTTCTTC.

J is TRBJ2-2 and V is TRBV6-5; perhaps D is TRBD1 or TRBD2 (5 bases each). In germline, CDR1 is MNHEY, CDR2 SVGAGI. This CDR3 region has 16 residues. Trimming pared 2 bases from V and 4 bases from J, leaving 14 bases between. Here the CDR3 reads CASSYPYRDGTGELFF. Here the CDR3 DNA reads TGTGCCAGCAGTTACCCATACCGGGACGGCACCGGGGAGCTGTTTTTT.

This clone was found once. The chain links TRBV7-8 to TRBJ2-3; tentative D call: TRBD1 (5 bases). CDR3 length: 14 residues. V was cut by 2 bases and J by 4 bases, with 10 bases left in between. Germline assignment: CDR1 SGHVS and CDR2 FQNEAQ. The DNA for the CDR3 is TGTGCCAGCAGCTTAAAAGGGGCCCCAGATACGCAGTATTTT. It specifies CASSLKGAPDTQYF.

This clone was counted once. Here the CDR3 reads CASSQDREGFYGYTF. The CDR3 DNA follows: TGTGCCAGCAGCCAAGATAGAGAAGGGTTCTATGGCTACACCTTC. This sequence joins TRBV4-2 and TRBJ1-2; D gene ambiguous. Trimming took off 0 bases at V and 4 bases at J, with 12 bases between the two ends. In germline, CDR1 is LGHNA, CDR2 YNFKEQ. This CDR3 comprises 15 residues.

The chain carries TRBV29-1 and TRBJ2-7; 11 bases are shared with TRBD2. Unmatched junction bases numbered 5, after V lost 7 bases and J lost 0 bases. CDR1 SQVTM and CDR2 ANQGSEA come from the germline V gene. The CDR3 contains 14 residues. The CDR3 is CSEHLAGGSYEQYF. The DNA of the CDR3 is TGCAGCGAGCACCTAGCGGGAGGCTCCTACGAGCAGTACTTC.

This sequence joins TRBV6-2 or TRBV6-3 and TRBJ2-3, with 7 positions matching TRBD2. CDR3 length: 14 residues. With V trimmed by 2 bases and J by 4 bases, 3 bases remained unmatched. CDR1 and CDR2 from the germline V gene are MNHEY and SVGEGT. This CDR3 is CASSYGLEADTQYF. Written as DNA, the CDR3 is TGTGCCAGCAGTTACGGACTAGAAGCAGATACGCAGTATTTT.

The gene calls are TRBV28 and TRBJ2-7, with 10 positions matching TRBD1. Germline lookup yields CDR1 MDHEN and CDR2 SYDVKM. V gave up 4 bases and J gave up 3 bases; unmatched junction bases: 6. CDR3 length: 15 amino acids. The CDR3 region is CASSSPTGGLYEQYF. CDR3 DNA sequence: TGTGCCAGCAGTTCCCCGACAGGGGGCCTCTACGAGCAGTACTTC.

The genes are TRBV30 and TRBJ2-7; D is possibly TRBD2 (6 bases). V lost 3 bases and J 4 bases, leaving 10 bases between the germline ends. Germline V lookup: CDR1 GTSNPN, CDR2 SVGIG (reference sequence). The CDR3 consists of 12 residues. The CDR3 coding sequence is TGTGCCTGGAGCCCGGAGGGGTACGAGCAGTACTTC. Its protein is CAWSPEGYEQYF.

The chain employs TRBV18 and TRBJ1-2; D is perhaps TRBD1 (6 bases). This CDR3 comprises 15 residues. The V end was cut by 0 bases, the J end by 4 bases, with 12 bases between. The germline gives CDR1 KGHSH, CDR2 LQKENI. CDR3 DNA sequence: TGTGCCAGCTCACCACCGACAGGAGGGGTCTATGGCTACACCTTC. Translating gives CASSPPTGGVYGYTF. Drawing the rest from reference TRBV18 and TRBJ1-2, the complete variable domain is NAGVMQNPRHLVRRRGQEARLRCSPMKGHSHVYWYRQLPEEGLKFMVYLQKENIIDESGMPKERFSAEFPKEGPSILRIQQVVRGDSAAYFCASSPPTGGVYGYTFGSGTRLTVV.

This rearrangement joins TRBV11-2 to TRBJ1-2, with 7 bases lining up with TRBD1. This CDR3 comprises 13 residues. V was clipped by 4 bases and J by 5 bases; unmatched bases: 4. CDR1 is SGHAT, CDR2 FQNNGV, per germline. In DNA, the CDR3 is TGTGCCAGCAGCTCAGAGACAGGGTATGGCTACACCTTC. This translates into CASSSETGYGYTF.

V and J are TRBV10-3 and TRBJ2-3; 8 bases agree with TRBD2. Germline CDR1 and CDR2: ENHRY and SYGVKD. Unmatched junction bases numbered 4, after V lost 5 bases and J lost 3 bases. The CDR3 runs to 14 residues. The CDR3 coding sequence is TGTGCCATCAGTAGCGGGGGTGCGACAGATACGCAGTATTTT. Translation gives CAISSGGATDTQYF.

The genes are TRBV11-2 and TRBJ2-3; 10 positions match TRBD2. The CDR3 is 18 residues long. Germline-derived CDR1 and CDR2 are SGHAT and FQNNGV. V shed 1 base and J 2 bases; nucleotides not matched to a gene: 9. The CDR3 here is CASSLVGSGGPLTDTQYF. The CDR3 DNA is TGTGCCAGCAGCTTAGTGGGTAGCGGGGGGCCTCTCACAGATACGCAGTATTTT.

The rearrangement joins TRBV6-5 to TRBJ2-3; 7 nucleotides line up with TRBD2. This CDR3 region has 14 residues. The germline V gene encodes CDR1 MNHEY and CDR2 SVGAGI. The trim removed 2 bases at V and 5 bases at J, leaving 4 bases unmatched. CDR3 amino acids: CASSYSGIKDTQYF. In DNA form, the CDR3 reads TGTGCCAGCAGTTACAGCGGGATTAAAGATACGCAGTATTTT.

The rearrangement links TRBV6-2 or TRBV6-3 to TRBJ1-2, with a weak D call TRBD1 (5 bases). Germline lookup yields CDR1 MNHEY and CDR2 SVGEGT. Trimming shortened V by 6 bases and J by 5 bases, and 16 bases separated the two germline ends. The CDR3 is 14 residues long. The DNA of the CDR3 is TGTGCCAGCAGCCCAACGGGGGTCCGTTATGGCTACACCTTC. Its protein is CASSPTGVRYGYTF.

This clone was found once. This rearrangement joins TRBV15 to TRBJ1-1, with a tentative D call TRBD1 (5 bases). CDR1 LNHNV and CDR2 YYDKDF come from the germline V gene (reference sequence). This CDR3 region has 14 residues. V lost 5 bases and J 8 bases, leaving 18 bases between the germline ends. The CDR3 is CATSPNPGRLEAFF. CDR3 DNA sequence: TGTGCCACCAGCCCTAACCCGGGACGCCTGGAAGCTTTCTTT.

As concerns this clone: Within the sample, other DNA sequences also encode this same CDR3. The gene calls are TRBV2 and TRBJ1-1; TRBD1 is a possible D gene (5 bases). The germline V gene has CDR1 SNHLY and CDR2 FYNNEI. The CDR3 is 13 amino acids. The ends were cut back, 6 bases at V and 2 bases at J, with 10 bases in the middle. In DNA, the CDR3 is TGTGCCAGCAGCCCAGGGTTAAACACTGAAGCTTTCTTT. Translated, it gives CASSPGLNTEAFF.

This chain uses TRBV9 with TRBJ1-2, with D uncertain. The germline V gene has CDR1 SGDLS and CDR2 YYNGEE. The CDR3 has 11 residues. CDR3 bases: TGTGCGAGCGGGGATAACTATGGCTACACCTTC. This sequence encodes CASGDNYGYTF.

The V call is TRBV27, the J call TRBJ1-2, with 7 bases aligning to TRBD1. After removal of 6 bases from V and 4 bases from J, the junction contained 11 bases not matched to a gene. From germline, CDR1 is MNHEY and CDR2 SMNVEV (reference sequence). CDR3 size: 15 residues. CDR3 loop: CASRLRQGFFYGYTF. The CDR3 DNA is TGTGCCAGCAGACTCAGACAGGGCTTTTTCTATGGCTACACCTTC.

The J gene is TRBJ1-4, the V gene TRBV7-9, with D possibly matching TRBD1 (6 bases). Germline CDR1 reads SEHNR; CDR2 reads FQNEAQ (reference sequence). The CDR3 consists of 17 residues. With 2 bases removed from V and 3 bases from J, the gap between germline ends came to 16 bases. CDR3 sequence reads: CASSLQIGGPANEKLFF. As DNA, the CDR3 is TGTGCCAGCAGCTTACAGATCGGGGGGCCGGCTAATGAAAAACTGTTTTTT.

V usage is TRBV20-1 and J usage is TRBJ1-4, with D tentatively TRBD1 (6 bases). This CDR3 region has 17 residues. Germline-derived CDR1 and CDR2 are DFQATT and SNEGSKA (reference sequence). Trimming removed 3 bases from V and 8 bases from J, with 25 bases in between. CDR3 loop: CSASTLGTRLLGEKLFF. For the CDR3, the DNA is TGCAGTGCTAGTACTTTGGGGACAAGGCTGCTAGGGGAAAAACTGTTTTTT.